The 30 T cell receptor beta chains reported below all come from one sample, sequenced in a study of T-cell reconstitution after alpha-beta-depleted transplantation in children. Unique molecular identifiers were incorporated during preparation of the TCRbeta library. TCRdb analysed the PCR reads with MiXCR anew, one entry per CDR3 protein. The top ten hold approximately 5% of the sample, which has approximately 800,000 distinct CDR3 sequences, under 20% seen once. The input for sequencing was PBMCs, mostly from graft donor cells, taken 360 days after TCRalphabeta/CD19-depleted stem cell transplant. The receptors come from a male patient younger than 18 who had a stem cell transplant for acute lymphoblastic leukemia, so the T cells may come from the graft donor.

This clonotype has more than one count but fewer than ten. V usage is TRBV19 and J usage is TRBJ2-7; D is perhaps TRBD1 or TRBD2 (5 bases each). Germline V lookup: CDR1 LNHDA, CDR2 SQIVND (reference sequence). The CDR3 extends over 15 amino acids. V was clipped by 0 bases and J by 3 bases, with 12 bases between them. The CDR3 nucleotides are TGTGCCAGTAGTATAGAGGTGGCAGGGAGCTACGAGCAGTACTTC. This translates into CASSIEVAGSYEQYF.

The sample holds a few counts of this clonotype. The chain combines TRBV10-3 with TRBJ2-2; TRBD2 is a possible D gene (6 bases). The CDR3 contains 13 residues. Germline-derived CDR1 and CDR2 are ENHRY and SYGVKD. V was shortened by 8 bases and J by 6 bases, with 13 bases between the two germline ends. The CDR3 DNA sequence: TGTGCCATCTCGGGACTCTCGGCCGGGGAGCTGTTTTTT. Protein sequence: CAISGLSAGELFF.

In its sample, this clonotype was seen a few times. V usage is TRBV3-1 and J usage is TRBJ2-7; TRBD1 matches 9 bases. The CDR3 runs to 15 residues. With V trimmed by 3 bases and J by 2 bases, 5 bases remained unmatched. CDR1 and CDR2 (germline): LGHDT, YNNKEL (reference sequence). This chain's CDR3 is CASSQGTGTPYEQYF. DNA of the CDR3: TGTGCCAGCAGCCAGGGGACAGGGACCCCCTACGAGCAGTACTTC.

This chain connects TRBV27 to TRBJ2-7; a possible D gene is TRBD2 (6 bases). The CDR3 length is 14 residues. Germline-derived CDR1 and CDR2 are MNHEY and SMNVEV (reference sequence). V lost 5 bases, J lost 2 bases, and 13 bases lay in between. CDR3 residues: CASSPTSTPYEQYF. CDR3 DNA sequence: TGTGCCAGCAGTCCGACTAGTACCCCCTACGAGCAGTACTTC.

This chain joins TRBV12-3 or TRBV12-4 and TRBJ2-1; 7 positions agree with TRBD1. The V gene end was trimmed by 5 bases and the J gene end by 6 bases; junction bases not matched to a gene: 10. The CDR3 has 15 amino acids. CDR3 nucleotide sequence: TGTGCCAGCAGTAAACAGGGGCTAGTTGCCAATGAGCAGTTCTTC. It specifies CASSKQGLVANEQFF.

The chain uses TRBV15 and TRBJ2-7, with D perhaps TRBD2 (6 bases). The CDR3 runs to 17 residues. Trimming took off 1 base at V and 0 bases at J, with 16 bases between the two ends. CDR1 and CDR2 (germline): LNHNV, YYDKDF (reference sequence). The CDR3 reads CATSRARRRDHSYEQYF. The CDR3 DNA reads as TGTGCCACCAGCAGAGCCAGGCGGAGGGACCACTCCTACGAGCAGTACTTC.

The chain employs TRBV20-1 and TRBJ2-1; D might be TRBD1 (6 bases). This CDR3 spans 14 amino acids. Per the germline V gene, CDR1 is DFQATT and CDR2 is SNEGSKA (reference sequence). Trimming left V 5 bases short and J 8 bases short, with 19 bases between. CDR3 protein: CSALKGLEGDEQFF. The CDR3 DNA sequence: TGCAGTGCTCTTAAAGGGCTAGAGGGGGATGAGCAGTTCTTC.

The rearrangement joins TRBV3-1 to TRBJ2-1; 15 nucleotides agree with TRBD2. Trimming at V came to 10 bases and at J to 7 bases, leaving 8 bases not matched to a gene. Germline V gives CDR1 LGHDT, CDR2 YNNKEL (reference sequence). The CDR3 consists of 15 residues. CDR3 region: CATGGLAGGRNEQFF. The CDR3 bases are TGTGCCACTGGAGGACTAGCGGGAGGGCGAAATGAGCAGTTCTTC.

This clonotype was seen more than once but under ten times. The CDR3 DNA is TGCAGTGCTGGCCCAGGACAGGGGGCGTCTTACAATGAGCAGTTCTTC. Translating gives CSAGPGQGASYNEQFF. This chain connects TRBV20-1 to TRBJ2-1, with 11 bases that match TRBD1. Trimming removed 5 bases from V and 4 bases from J; junction bases left unmatched: 10. Germline lookup yields CDR1 DFQATT and CDR2 SNEGSKA (reference sequence). The CDR3 loop spans 16 amino acids.

The chain recombines TRBV20-1 with TRBJ1-6; D perhaps matches TRBD1 (6 bases). This CDR3 has 15 residues. The ends were cut back, 4 bases at V and 6 bases at J, with 16 bases in the middle. Germline assignment: CDR1 DFQATT and CDR2 SNEGSKA (reference sequence). The CDR3 is CSAKAGTRRNSPLHF. DNA of the CDR3: TGCAGTGCTAAAGCCGGGACAAGGCGTAATTCACCCCTCCACTTT.

This clonotype is categorized as medium-sized. The genes are TRBV7-3 and TRBJ2-7, with D tentatively TRBD1 (5 bases). Per germline, CDR1 SGHTA and CDR2 FQGTGA. The V end was cut by 6 bases, the J end by 0 bases, with 9 bases between. This CDR3 spans 13 amino acids. As DNA, the CDR3 is TGTGCCAGCAGACAGGCTAGCTCCTACGAGCAGTACTTC. Translation gives CASRQASSYEQYF.

This clonotype has more than one count but fewer than ten. The chain links TRBV20-1 to TRBJ1-4; D possibly corresponds to TRBD1 (5 bases). V was trimmed by 0 bases and J by 4 bases, leaving 18 bases between them. CDR1 is DFQATT and CDR2 is SNEGSKA in the germline V gene (reference sequence). The CDR3 has 17 amino acids. The DNA for the CDR3 is TGCAGTGCTAGAGATTTCTCGACAGTTGGGTTTAATGAAAAACTGTTTTTT. Amino acid sequence: CSARDFSTVGFNEKLFF.

This clonotype has at least ten counts. The J gene is TRBJ2-3, the V gene TRBV5-1; 8 positions match TRBD2. Germline assignment: CDR1 SGHRS and CDR2 YFSETQ. The ends lost 5 bases at V and 3 bases at J; junction bases unmatched: 5. The CDR3 spans 14 residues. The CDR3 sequence: CASSRGGETDTQYF. CDR3 nucleotide sequence: TGCGCCAGCAGTCGGGGGGGTGAAACAGATACGCAGTATTTT.

This clonotype showed up just a few times. The chain carries TRBV6-5 and TRBJ1-5; D is unresolved. This CDR3 has 13 residues. V was trimmed by 11 bases and J by 0 bases, leaving 11 bases between them. Germline V gives CDR1 MNHEY, CDR2 SVGAGI. For the CDR3, the DNA is TGTGCCGCAAGTTGGACTAGCAATCAGCCCCAGCATTTT. This translates into CAASWTSNQPQHF.

This clonotype was seen only a few times. This chain connects TRBV5-1 to TRBJ2-7, with 14 bases that match TRBD2. CDR3 length equals 17 residues. Unmatched junction bases numbered 9, after V lost 3 bases and J lost 4 bases. Germline loops: CDR1 SGHRS, CDR2 YFSETQ. For the CDR3, the DNA is TGCGCCAGCAGCTACGGGACTAGCGGGAGTACAGGTTACGAGCAGTACTTC. Residues: CASSYGTSGSTGYEQYF.

This chain connects TRBV12-3 or TRBV12-4 to TRBJ2-4; 10 positions agree with TRBD2. Unmatched junction bases numbered 6, after V lost 4 bases and J lost 0 bases. This CDR3 is 17 amino acids long. The CDR3 reads CASSSELAGIAKNIQYF. The CDR3 DNA is TGTGCCAGCAGTTCCGAACTAGCGGGGATAGCCAAAAACATTCAGTACTTC.

The chain is built from TRBV3-1 and TRBJ2-3; 7 bases fit TRBD2. There are 16 residues in the CDR3. After removal of 0 bases from V and 3 bases from J, the junction contained 6 bases not matched to a gene. Germline V gives CDR1 LGHDT, CDR2 YNNKEL (reference sequence). The CDR3 loop is CASSQDFLAVTDTQYF. The CDR3 DNA sequence: TGTGCCAGCAGCCAAGATTTTCTAGCGGTGACAGATACGCAGTATTTT.

The chain is built from TRBV18 and TRBJ2-7; 7 nucleotides line up with TRBD1. Germline CDR1 KGHSH, CDR2 LQKENI. The CDR3 extends over 14 amino acids. V lost 6 bases to trimming and J lost 2 bases; unmatched junction nucleotides: 7. In DNA, the CDR3 is TGTGCCAGCTCGCACCGGGACAGCCCCTACGAGCAGTACTTC. This gives the protein CASSHRDSPYEQYF. Using reference TRBV18 and TRBJ2-7 for the parts outside the CDR3, the full variable domain is NAGVMQNPRHLVRRRGQEARLRCSPMKGHSHVYWYRQLPEEGLKFMVYLQKENIIDESGMPKERFSAEFPKEGPSILRIQQVVRGDSAAYFCASSHRDSPYEQYFGPGTRLTVT.

CDR3 DNA sequence: TGTGCCATCAGTGACGATACCGGAGGCTACGAGCAGTACTTC. This translates into CAISDDTGGYEQYF. V is TRBV10-3 and J is TRBJ2-7; perhaps TRBD2 as D (5 bases). In germline, CDR1 is ENHRY, CDR2 SYGVKD. This CDR3 spans 14 amino acids. Trimming cost V 3 bases and J 3 bases, with 12 bases left between them.

The sample holds a few counts of this clonotype. V gene TRBV6-5 combines with J gene TRBJ2-1; D gene uncertain. Between the trimmed V and J ends, which lost 0 bases and 0 bases, there was a span of 15 bases. Per germline, CDR1 MNHEY and CDR2 SVGAGI. The CDR3 covers 18 residues. CDR3 in amino acids: CASSYSLILRSSYNEQFF. The DNA of the CDR3 is TGTGCCAGCAGTTACTCTCTTATATTGAGGTCCTCCTACAATGAGCAGTTCTTC.

In its sample, this clonotype was seen many times. The CDR3 sequence: CASAGDGDTQYF. In nucleotides, the CDR3 is TGCGCCAGCGCGGGAGATGGGGATACGCAGTATTTT. The chain combines TRBV4-1 with TRBJ2-3; the match to TRBD2 covers 7 bases. J gave up 6 bases and V 8 bases, and 5 bases lay outside the gene matches. The CDR3 has 12 amino acids. Per the germline V gene, CDR1 is MGHRA and CDR2 is YSYEKL.

The chain carries TRBV9 and TRBJ2-5, with a possible D match to TRBD2 (5 bases). V lost 3 bases and J lost 3, with 9 bases in between. CDR3 length equals 13 residues. CDR1 and CDR2 (germline): SGDLS, YYNGEE. The CDR3 sequence: CASSADGEETQYF. The CDR3 nucleotides are TGTGCCAGCAGCGCCGACGGGGAAGAGACCCAGTACTTC.

This clonotype occurred a few times. The J gene is TRBJ2-1, the V gene TRBV5-6, with unresolved D. The CDR3 runs to 12 residues. Looked up from germline, CDR1 is SGHDT and CDR2 is YYEEEE. The V and J ends lost 2 bases and 12 bases respectively, with 12 bases between them. CDR3 amino acids: CASSLVNNVQFF. The CDR3 nucleotides are TGTGCCAGCAGCTTAGTAAACAACGTGCAGTTCTTC. Full variable domain (outside the CDR3, taken from reference TRBV5-6 and TRBJ2-1): DAGVTQSPTHLIKTRGQQVTLRCSPKSGHDTVSWYQQALGQGPQFIFQYYEEEERQRGNFPDRFSGHQFPNYSSELNVNALLLGDSALYLCASSLVNNVQFFGPGTRLTVL.

This rearrangement joins TRBV11-2 to TRBJ2-7; D is ambiguous. The CDR3 spans 15 residues. The V and J ends lost 3 bases and 2 bases respectively, with 14 bases between them. The germline CDR1 and CDR2 sequences are SGHAT and FQNNGV. This CDR3 reads CASSFGQWETYEQYF. The CDR3 nucleotides are TGTGCCAGCAGCTTTGGGCAGTGGGAAACCTACGAGCAGTACTTC.

This clonotype occurred many times. The chain is built from TRBV6-5 and TRBJ1-1; D is unclear. The V gene lost 3 bases and the J gene lost 0 bases, with 5 bases spanning the gap. Per germline, CDR1 MNHEY and CDR2 SVGAGI. This CDR3 has 13 residues. The CDR3 is CASSYEVNTEAFF. CDR3 DNA sequence: TGTGCCAGCAGTTATGAGGTGAACACTGAAGCTTTCTTT.

This clonotype was seen many times. The chain links TRBV12-3 or TRBV12-4 to TRBJ2-1; 12 bases are shared with TRBD1. Trimming took 7 bases from V and 7 from J; bases not matched to a gene: 5. CDR3 length: 14 amino acids. CDR3 in DNA: TGTGCCAGCACCCTGGGACAGGGGGCAAATGAGCAGTTCTTC. The encoded protein is CASTLGQGANEQFF.

The chain couples TRBV7-8 to TRBJ2-2; D is uncertain. Trimming pared 7 bases from V and 0 bases from J, leaving 15 bases between. In germline, CDR1 is SGHVS, CDR2 FQNEAQ. CDR3 length: 16 amino acids. This chain's CDR3 is CASTAEAAANTGELFF. The CDR3, as DNA: TGTGCCAGCACCGCCGAGGCGGCCGCGAACACCGGGGAGCTGTTTTTT.

The chain recombines TRBV4-1 with TRBJ2-3; D not resolved. CDR3 length: 14 amino acids. Trimming cost V 0 bases and J 1 base, with 5 bases left between them. Germline loops: CDR1 MGHRA, CDR2 YSYEKL. The CDR3 DNA follows: TGCGCCAGCAGCCAAGATTCCCGCACAGATACGCAGTATTTT. As protein: CASSQDSRTDTQYF.

This clonotype was seen many times. This rearrangement joins TRBV20-1 to TRBJ2-3, with 11 positions matching TRBD2. Germline CDR1 reads DFQATT; CDR2 reads SNEGSKA (reference sequence). With 1 base clipped from V and 7 bases from J, the junction kept 13 bases outside the gene matches. CDR3 length: 17 residues. CDR3 residues: CSARALLSGRAWYTQYF. CDR3 nucleotide sequence: TGCAGTGCTAGAGCTCTCCTTAGCGGGAGGGCCTGGTATACGCAGTATTTT.

This clonotype was detected a few times. The rearrangement joins TRBV7-9 to TRBJ2-5; 12 bases are a match to TRBD2. The trim removed 4 bases at V and 5 bases at J, leaving 5 bases unmatched. The germline V gene has CDR1 SEHNR and CDR2 FQNEAQ (reference sequence). This CDR3 comprises 15 residues. The CDR3 region has the DNA TGTGCCAGCAGCTCCTGGACTAGCGGGAAGGAGACCCAGTACTTC. Amino acid sequence: CASSSWTSGKETQYF.